The 23 T cell receptor beta chains below all came from one sample that was sequenced in a study of blood T cells in healthy people across ages. Alongside a J-beta primer mix, a sample-barcoded 5' primer served in a second PCR lasting about 6 to 12 cycles. TCRdb re-derived calls from the 5' RACE reads in MiXCR, one entry per CDR3 protein. The sample includes more than 800,000 distinct CDR3 sequences, 25% to 35% of them seen just once. The sample taken for sequencing was blood. The receptor set was obtained from an elderly woman in good health.

The V gene is TRBV20-1, the J gene TRBJ2-1; weak D call: TRBD2 (8 bases). The CDR3 is made up of 12 amino acids. CDR1 and CDR2 (germline): DFQATT, SNEGSKA (reference sequence). V was cut by 1 base and J by 15 bases, with 16 bases left in between. Here the CDR3 DNA reads TGCAGTGCTAGAGCTCGGGAGGGGGCAAGGTTCTTC. Translation: CSARAREGARFF.

Regarding this clonotype: This could be a read error, since a much larger clone is one nucleotide away. The chain uses TRBV7-2 and TRBJ1-1; the D gene is possibly TRBD1 (6 bases). The V gene lost 5 bases and the J gene lost 6 bases, with 22 bases spanning the gap. CDR1 and CDR2 from the germline V gene are SGHTA and FQGNSA. This CDR3 region has 16 residues. As DNA, the CDR3 is TGTGCCAGCAGCCCGACCCTTGGCGGGGGGCGGTCTGAAGCTTTCTTT. This translates into CASSPTLGGGRSEAFF. The full variable domain, its missing parts supplied by reference TRBV7-2 and TRBJ1-1, is GAGVSQSPSNKVTEKGKDVELRCDPISGHTALYWYRQSLGQGLEFLIYFQGNSAPDKSGLPSDRFSAERTGGSVSTLTIQRTQQEDSAVYLCASSPTLGGGRSEAFFGQGTRLTVV.

The chain links TRBV12-3 or TRBV12-4 to TRBJ1-2; 10 bases agree with TRBD1. V lost 5 bases and J lost 7; bases outside the gene matches: 10. The length of the CDR3 is 15 residues. The DNA for the CDR3 is TGTGCCAGCAGTCCGACAGGGGGCGGGGGCTCTGGCTACACCTTC. This translates into CASSPTGGGGSGYTF.

Concerning this clonotype: This may come from a read error, since a much larger clone is one base off. The chain links TRBV6-5 to TRBJ2-5; 8 bases are a match to TRBD2. The CDR3 is 15 residues long. The germline CDR1 and CDR2 sequences are MNHEY and SVGAGI. The CDR3 sequence is CTSRAGPGGPETQYF. The CDR3 nucleotides are TGTACCAGCAGAGCCGGACCGGGGGGGCCAGAGACCCAGTACTTC.

This clonotype was counted many times. The rearrangement joins TRBV24-1 to TRBJ2-1; D possibly corresponds to TRBD2 (5 bases). The germline V gene encodes CDR1 KGHDR and CDR2 SFDVKD. This CDR3 is 14 amino acids long. Trimming pared 7 bases from V and 8 bases from J, leaving 17 bases between. CDR3 sequence reads: CATSPTGNRDEQFF. In nucleotides, the CDR3 is TGTGCCACCAGCCCGACGGGAAATAGGGATGAGCAGTTCTTC.

This clonotype appeared many times. The chain recombines TRBV12-3 or TRBV12-4 with TRBJ2-3; D is uncertain. The germline V and J ends were trimmed by 8 bases and 4 bases, with 13 bases remaining between them. The CDR3 runs to 13 residues. In DNA, the CDR3 is TGTGCCAGCGTCCGGAATTCGGCAGATACGCAGTATTTT. It is translated as CASVRNSADTQYF.

This clonotype has a count of ten or more. The V gene is TRBV5-5, the J gene TRBJ1-2, with no clear D. CDR1 SGHKS and CDR2 YYEKEE come from the germline V gene (reference sequence). The CDR3 sequence is 16 residues long. The V and J ends lost 4 bases and 2 bases respectively, with 18 bases between them. The CDR3 nucleotides are TGTGCCAGCAGCCTCCAATTGGATCCGCCAAACTATGGCTACACCTTC. Protein: CASSLQLDPPNYGYTF.

The rearrangement links TRBV3-1 to TRBJ1-1; D possibly corresponds to TRBD1 (5 bases). This CDR3 comprises 12 residues. CDR1 and CDR2 (germline): LGHDT, YNNKEL (reference sequence). V was trimmed by 11 bases and J by 4 bases, leaving 14 bases between them. CDR3 sequence: CAVRGLGTEAFF. For the CDR3, the DNA is TGTGCCGTTCGGGGACTCGGCACTGAAGCTTTCTTT.

Remarks on this clonotype: With a much larger clone just one base away, this may be a read error. The chain links TRBV21-1 to TRBJ2-7; TRBD1, as called in the table, went unchecked against the DNA. TRBV21-1 is a known pseudogene. CDR3 length: 16 amino acids. The CDR3 region has the DNA TGTGCCAGCAGCAAAGTTAATAGGGACAGTGCCTACGAGCAGGACTTC. Protein sequence: CASSKVNRDSAYEQDF.

This clonotype has a count of ten or more. The chain recombines TRBV29-1 with TRBJ1-5, with TRBD1 matching 9 bases. The junction had 5 bases not matched to a gene; V was cut back by 6 bases and J by 5 bases. Germline lookup yields CDR1 SQVTM and CDR2 ANQGSEA. This CDR3 contains 13 residues. As DNA, the CDR3 is TGCAGCGTCGGGACAGGGCGCGATCAGCCCCAGCATTTT. Amino acid sequence: CSVGTGRDQPQHF.

The J gene is TRBJ2-1, the V gene TRBV7-6; 13 nucleotides match TRBD2. The CDR3 is 17 residues long. V lost 4 bases to trimming and J lost 8 bases; unmatched junction nucleotides: 11. The germline V gene encodes CDR1 SGHVS and CDR2 FNYEAQ. CDR3 bases: TGTGCCAGCAGCTCCGGACTAGCGGGAGACTATGACGATGAGCAGTTCTTC. Its translation is CASSSGLAGDYDDEQFF.

J is TRBJ2-3 and V is TRBV27; 10 bases fit TRBD1. The trim removed 4 bases at V and 1 base at J, leaving 11 bases unmatched. This CDR3 comprises 18 residues. The germline V gene has CDR1 MNHEY and CDR2 SMNVEV (reference sequence). This chain's CDR3 is CASSSLPPGQGRTDTQYF. For the CDR3, the DNA is TGTGCCAGCAGTTCCCTTCCCCCGGGACAGGGGCGCACAGATACGCAGTATTTT.

This clonotype was found many times. CDR3 amino acids: CATARESPDTQYF. For the CDR3, the DNA is TGTGCCACGGCAAGGGAGAGCCCAGATACGCAGTATTTT. This chain uses TRBV15 with TRBJ2-3; TRBD2 might be the D (5 bases). Per germline, CDR1 LNHNV and CDR2 YYDKDF (reference sequence). The ends were cut back, 9 bases at V and 4 bases at J, with 14 bases in the middle. This CDR3 spans 13 amino acids.

This clonotype was seen a few times. The rearrangement uses TRBV2 and TRBJ2-2; TRBD2 aligns across 10 bases. V lost 6 bases, J lost 4 bases, and 5 bases stayed unmatched. Germline V lookup: CDR1 SNHLY, CDR2 FYNNEI. The CDR3 length is 15 residues. The CDR3 reads CASRRTSGSTGELFF. The DNA for the CDR3 is TGTGCCAGCAGAAGGACTAGCGGTAGCACCGGGGAGCTGTTTTTT. The full variable domain, completed using reference TRBV2 and TRBJ2-2, is EPEVTQTPSHQVTQMGQEVILRCVPISNHLYFYWYRQILGQKVEFLVSFYNNEISEKSEIFDDQFSVERPDGSNFTLKIRSTKLEDSAMYFCASRRTSGSTGELFFGEGSRLTVL.

V and J are TRBV2 and TRBJ1-5, with a tentative D call TRBD1 (6 bases). CDR1 and CDR2 from the germline V gene are SNHLY and FYNNEI. The CDR3 loop spans 14 amino acids. V gave up 6 bases and J gave up 3 bases, with 12 bases separating them. CDR3 amino acids: CASRTGAYNQPQHF. DNA for the CDR3: TGTGCCAGCAGAACGGGGGCCTACAATCAGCCCCAGCATTTT.

Ten or more counts support this clonotype. V and J are TRBV7-2 and TRBJ2-1; D could derive from TRBD1 or TRBD2 (6 bases each). The CDR3 length is 18 residues. Germline-derived CDR1 and CDR2 are SGHTA and FQGNSA. Between the trimmed V and J ends, which lost 5 bases and 9 bases, there was a span of 29 bases. Written as DNA, the CDR3 is TGTGCCAGCAGCCCAAAGAGGAGCCGGGGGCCCTCGGGTGGTGAGCAGTTCTTC. Protein product: CASSPKRSRGPSGGEQFF. The full variable domain, rest sourced from reference TRBV7-2 and TRBJ2-1, is GAGVSQSPSNKVTEKGKDVELRCDPISGHTALYWYRQSLGQGLEFLIYFQGNSAPDKSGLPSDRFSAERTGGSVSTLTIQRTQQEDSAVYLCASSPKRSRGPSGGEQFFGPGTRLTVL.

This rearrangement joins TRBV12-3 or TRBV12-4 to TRBJ1-2; 7 bases map to TRBD1. V lost 2 bases to trimming and J lost 7 bases; unmatched junction nucleotides: 7. CDR3 length: 14 amino acids. CDR3 loop: CASSLQGVTGGYTF. The CDR3 DNA is TGTGCCAGCAGTTTACAGGGGGTGACGGGTGGCTACACCTTC.

This clonotype was seen at least ten times. CDR3 bases: TGCAGTGCTAGAGTTCCGGGACAGGGGGTGGAGCAGTACTTC. This sequence encodes CSARVPGQGVEQYF. The rearrangement joins TRBV20-1 to TRBJ2-7, with TRBD1 identical over 11 bases. Trimming cost V 1 base and J 7 bases; bases outside gene matches: 6. The CDR3 runs 14 residues. The germline V gene has CDR1 DFQATT and CDR2 SNEGSKA (reference sequence).

This clonotype was counted a few times. This sequence joins TRBV6-5 and TRBJ1-1; tentatively, D is TRBD1 (6 bases). V was trimmed by 6 bases and J by 1 base, leaving 12 bases between them. The germline V gene encodes CDR1 MNHEY and CDR2 SVGAGI. CDR3 size: 14 residues. The CDR3 DNA reads TGTGCCAGCAGACTAGAACAGGGGAACACTGAAGCTTTCTTT. It codes for CASRLEQGNTEAFF.

This chain connects TRBV5-5 to TRBJ2-5; maybe TRBD1 (6 bases). CDR3 length: 15 amino acids. The germline V and J ends were trimmed by 5 bases and 1 base, with 15 bases remaining between them. Germline CDR1 is SGHKS and CDR2 is YYEKEE (reference sequence). In nucleotides, the CDR3 is TGTGCCAGCAGTCGCGATGGACAGACCCAAGAGACCCAGTACTTC. It specifies CASSRDGQTQETQYF.

This sequence joins TRBV10-3 and TRBJ2-5; TRBD2 aligns across 7 bases. The DNA end lines up better with TRBJ2-7; the J call may be wrong. This CDR3 comprises 14 residues. Germline-derived CDR1 and CDR2 are ENHRY and SYGVKD. Written as DNA, the CDR3 is TGTGCCATCAGTGATCTAGCGGCACCCTACGAGCAGTACTTC. This encodes CAISDLAAPYEQYF.

At least ten counts were recorded for this clonotype. The chain employs TRBV20-1 and TRBJ1-4; tentative D call: TRBD1 (5 bases). The V and J ends lost 0 bases and 7 bases respectively, with 18 bases between them. There are 16 residues in the CDR3. The V gene's germline CDR1 is DFQATT and CDR2 SNEGSKA (reference sequence). For the CDR3, the DNA is TGCAGTGCTAGAGACCCACTGGTCCCAGGGAGTGAAAAACTGTTTTTT. This sequence encodes CSARDPLVPGSEKLFF.

The chain has TRBV6-2 or TRBV6-3 and TRBJ2-5; TRBD1 matches at 9 bases. The J segment lost 2 bases and the V segment lost 6 bases, leaving 10 bases of the junction unmatched. CDR1 is MNHEY, CDR2 SVGEGT, per germline. The CDR3 covers 16 residues. CDR3 protein: CASRPGQGAQQETQYF. In DNA form, the CDR3 reads TGTGCCAGCAGACCGGGACAGGGCGCCCAGCAAGAGACCCAGTACTTC.